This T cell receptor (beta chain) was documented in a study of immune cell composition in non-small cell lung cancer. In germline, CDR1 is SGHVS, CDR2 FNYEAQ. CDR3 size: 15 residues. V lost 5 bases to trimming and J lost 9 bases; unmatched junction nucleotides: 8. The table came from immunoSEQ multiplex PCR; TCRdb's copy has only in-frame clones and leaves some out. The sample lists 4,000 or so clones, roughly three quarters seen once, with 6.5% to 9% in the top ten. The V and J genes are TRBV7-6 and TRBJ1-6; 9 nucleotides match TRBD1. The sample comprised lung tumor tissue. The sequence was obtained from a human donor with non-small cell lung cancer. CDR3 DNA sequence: TGTGCCAGCAGCGGGAGAGGGGACAGGGCTTCACCCCTCCACTTT. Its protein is CASSGRGDRASPLHF. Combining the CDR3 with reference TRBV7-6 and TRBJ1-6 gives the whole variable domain GAGVSQSPRYKVTKRGQDVALRCDPISGHVSLYWYRQALGQGPEFLTYFNYEAQQDKSGLPNDRFSAERPEGSISTLTIQRTEQRDSAMYRCASSGRGDRASPLHFGNGTRLTVT.